This T cell receptor (beta chain) was profiled in a study of T-cell memory formation after mild COVID-19. 5'RACE primed from the constant segment yielded TCR alpha and TCR beta cDNA libraries bearing sample barcodes and UMIs. Each CDR3 protein is one row after TCRdb ran MiXCR on the 5' RACE reads. The sample has a few hundred thousand distinct CDR3 sequences, more than 15% seen once. The sample holds a few counts of this clonotype. What it binds is not known. Broader study findings: Day 15 to 85 contracting clones showed balanced CD4/CD8; day 15 to 37 expanders favored CD4+.

The trim removed 10 bases at V and 11 bases at J, leaving 3 bases unmatched. The CDR3 runs 9 residues. Germline loops: CDR1 SGHNT, CDR2 YYREEE (reference sequence). The sequencing sample was made of PBMCs or a T cell subset sorted from them (not recorded which). The clonotype originates from a man in his late teens or twenties who had mild COVID-19 (a few samples of this study predate the infection). Cell type and time point are not known. The J gene is TRBJ1-1, the V gene TRBV5-4; 9 nucleotides match TRBD1. Here the CDR3 reads CAWGTGAFF. The CDR3 DNA reads TGTGCCTGGGGGACAGGGGCTTTCTTT.